These 5 T cell receptor beta chains came from one sample sequenced in a study of CD8+CD57+ T cells in acquired aplastic anemia. Only patients with CD8+CD57+ cell expansion on flow cytometry were chosen for sequencing. TCR beta VDJ and CDR3 profiles were obtained from a genomic DNA template. TCRdb processed the reads anew with MiXCR; each CDR3 protein has one entry. The table lists about 270,000 distinct CDR3 sequences, 82% of them singletons, with approximately 40% in the top ten. The material sequenced was sorted CD4+, CD8+, or CD8+CD57+ T cells (not recorded which) from PBMCs. Source of these receptors: a human donor with aplastic anemia.

This clonotype was counted once. This chain uses TRBV9 with TRBJ2-1; D unclear. The ends were cut back, 0 bases at V and 12 bases at J, with 19 bases in the middle. This CDR3 region has 15 residues. CDR1 and CDR2 (germline): SGDLS, YYNGEE. The CDR3, as DNA: TGTGCCAGCAGCGTAGGGTCAGATACGCAGAATTTGCAGTTCTTC. Its translation is CASSVGSDTQNLQFF.

As concerns this clonotype: A read error may account for a junction end that differs from germline. The rearrangement joins TRBV7-2 to TRBJ1-1; D unresolved. CDR3 size: 15 residues. The germline V gene has CDR1 SGHTA and CDR2 FQGNSA. The CDR3 DNA follows: TGTGCCAGCAGCTTAGCTCTGGCAGCGAACACTGAAGATTTCTTT. It codes for CASSLALAANTEDFF. The variable domain in full, with the rest retrieved from reference TRBV7-2 and TRBJ1-1, is GAGVSQSPSNKVTEKGKDVELRCDPISGHTALYWYRQSLGQGLEFLIYFQGNSAPDKSGLPSDRFSAERTGGSVSTLTIQRTQQEDSAVYLCASSLALAANTEDFFGQGTRLTVV.

For this clonotype: Likely a read error: the CDR3 ends without its conserved phenylalanine or tryptophan. The DNA is omitted, as the CDR3 cannot be located on it reliably, and the CDR3 follows TCRdb's listing. V and J are TRBV9 and TRBJ1-2. Germline V gene data show CDR1 as SGDLS and CDR2 as YYNGEE. The CDR3 totals 13 residues, both ends included. This CDR3 reads CASRRDERAGLPL.

A note on this clonotype: Relative to the germline gene, one junction end is altered; a read error may explain this. In DNA, the CDR3 is TGTGCCAACAGCGTAGAAAGAAGCGGGGGGAGCGATGAGCAGTTCTTC. Its protein product is CANSVERSGGSDEQFF. This chain connects TRBV7-9 to TRBJ2-1; 9 bases agree with TRBD2. The CDR3 length is 16 residues. Germline CDR1 SEHNR, CDR2 FQNEAQ (reference sequence).

The V gene is TRBV7-8, the J gene TRBJ2-5; a weak D match, TRBD2 (5 bases). CDR3 length: 15 residues. Trimming took off 0 bases at V and 14 bases at J, with 22 bases between the two ends. Germline V CDR1 and CDR2: SGHVS, FQNEAQ. CDR3 nucleotide sequence: TGTGCCAGCAGCTTAGCCGGAGGTCGGGGTACGCAGTATTACTTC. This translates into CASSLAGGRGTQYYF. Full variable domain (remainder filled in from reference TRBV7-8 and TRBJ2-5): GAGVSQSPRYKVAKRGQDVALRCDPISGHVSLFWYQQALGQGPEFLTYFQNEAQLDKSGLPSDRFFAERPEGSVSTLKIQRTQQEDSAVYLCASSLAGGRGTQYYFGPGTRLLVL.